This T cell receptor beta chain is from a study of identical twins. Study findings and constraints: In cord blood, abundant beta clonotypes had fewer insertions; memory showed no trend. Researchers reported excess low generation probability among twin-shared out-of-frame alpha sequences.

CDR1 is SGHTS, CDR2 YDEGEE, per germline. With 0 bases removed from V and 0 bases from J, the gap between germline ends came to 13 bases. CDR3 size: 17 residues. With regard to this clonotype: The antigen remains unidentified.

TCRdb fed the 5' RACE reads into MiXCR, producing one record per CDR3 protein. In the table there are about 720,000 distinct CDR3 sequences, roughly 20% of which are singletons. These same records also appear under a second study, on T cells expressing NK-cell markers. This second report adds: Among the experiments, several used an anti-gamma-delta TCR antibody to restrict sorting to alpha-beta TCR T cells.

The sequence derives from a woman under 30 in good health. The sample taken for sequencing was PBMCs. The rearrangement links TRBV5-8 to TRBJ2-1, with D unclear. CDR3 DNA: TGTGCCAGCAGCTTGGCCTTTCTTCCGAGCTCCTACAATGAGCAGTTCTTC. This gives the protein CASSLAFLPSSYNEQFF.